One and the same sample provided the 2 T cell receptor beta chains below, sequenced in a study of cytomegalovirus exposure and HLA in healthy donors. The PCR contained 60 Vbeta and 13 Jbeta primers. The data were produced by immunoSEQ multiplex PCR, yet TCRdb's version contains in-frame clones alone and is incomplete. The sample lists approximately 130,000 clones, approximately 89% seen once, with approximately 6.4% in the top ten. The sample comprised PBMCs. The receptors stem from a woman in her twenties or thirties in good health and CMV-seropositive.

The sample holds a few counts of this clone. The rearrangement links TRBV2 to TRBJ2-3, with TRBD1 matching 8 bases. The CDR3 consists of 14 residues. V dropped 5 bases and J dropped 2; count of bases not matched to a gene: 3. Per the germline V gene, CDR1 is SNHLY and CDR2 is FYNNEI. The CDR3 reads CASSPQGATDTQYF. The CDR3 DNA reads TGTGCCAGCAGTCCTCAGGGGGCCACAGATACGCAGTATTTT.

The V and J genes are TRBV7-3 and TRBJ2-2, with 7 bases identical to TRBD2. Germline assignment: CDR1 SGHTA and CDR2 FQGTGA. Trimming cost V 6 bases and J 2 bases; bases outside gene matches: 12. CDR3 length: 17 residues. For the CDR3, the DNA is TGTGCCAGCAGTTTGTCCTCCGGGACTACCAACACCGGGGAGCTGTTTTTT. It codes for CASSLSSGTTNTGELFF.